This TCR beta chain was identified during a study of CD8 T cells in Susac syndrome. The authors reverse transcribed roughly 0.5 to 1 ug RNA with random hexamers. Using its own MiXCR run on the immunoSEQ multiplex PCR reads, TCRdb lists one record per CDR3 protein. The sample has around 150,000 distinct CDR3 sequences, approximately 92% seen once. Germline assignment: CDR1 MRHNA and CDR2 SNTAGT. There are 12 residues in the CDR3. V lost 3 bases and J lost 8, with 8 bases in between. The V gene is TRBV6-4, the J gene TRBJ1-5; no clear D gene. The sequence derives from a human donor in good health. The sequenced material came from CD4+ T cells from PBMCs. CDR3 sequence reads: CASSEWKEPQHF. The DNA of the CDR3 is TGTGCCAGCAGTGAATGGAAAGAGCCCCAGCATTTT.